This T cell receptor (beta chain) is from a study of post-analysis software for immune sequencing data. General study results and limits: Roughly five TRBV segments were more frequent in patients than controls; TRBV5-6, TRBV5-1 and TRBV20-1 belonged to this group. Normalized Chao1 diversity in multiple sclerosis patients fell significantly below that of controls. Analysis by F measure revealed that same-batch samples clustered strongly together.

This clonotype was seen more than once but under ten times. Its antigen is as yet unknown. V was trimmed by 8 bases and J by 2 bases, leaving 14 bases between them. Germline CDR1 reads SGHTA; CDR2 reads FQGTGA. This CDR3 region has 14 residues. Carried by the TCR beta cDNA libraries were unique molecular identifiers. Out of roughly 1 to 11 million T cells, roughly 0.5 million cDNA molecules were generated. MiXCR, run by TCRdb on the PCR reads, gives a single entry per CDR3 protein. This table has approximately 570,000 distinct CDR3 sequences, around 40% appearing once. This sequence was found in a girl aged 5 to 17 with multiple sclerosis. The chain is built from TRBV7-3 and TRBJ2-3, with D perhaps matching TRBD1 (6 bases). What was sequenced was blood. For the CDR3, the DNA is TGTGCCAGCTCCCAGGGGACGTACACAGATACGCAGTATTTT. This encodes CASSQGTYTDTQYF.